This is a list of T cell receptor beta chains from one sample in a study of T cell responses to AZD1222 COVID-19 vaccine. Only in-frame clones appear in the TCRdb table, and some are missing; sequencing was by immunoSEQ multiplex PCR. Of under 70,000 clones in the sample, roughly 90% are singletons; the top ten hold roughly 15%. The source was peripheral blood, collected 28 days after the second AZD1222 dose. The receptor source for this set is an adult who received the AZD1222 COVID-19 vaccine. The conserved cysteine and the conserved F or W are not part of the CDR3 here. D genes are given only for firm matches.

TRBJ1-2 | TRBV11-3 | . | ASSYNRVSSGYT
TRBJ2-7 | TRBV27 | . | ASGPTYEQY
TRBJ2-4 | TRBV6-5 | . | ASSPADSHENIQY
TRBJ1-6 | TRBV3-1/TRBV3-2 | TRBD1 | AIQQGINSPLH
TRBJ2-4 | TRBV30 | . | AWQGLAKNIQY
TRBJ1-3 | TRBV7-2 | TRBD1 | ASSSQGGAGNTIY
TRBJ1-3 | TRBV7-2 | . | ASSFNRDSGNTIY
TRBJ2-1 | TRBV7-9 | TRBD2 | ASSLAGGPENEQF
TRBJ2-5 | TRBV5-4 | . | ASSFYLGRKETQY
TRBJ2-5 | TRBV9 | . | ASSVGTHSETQY
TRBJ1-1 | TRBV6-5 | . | ASTRTYENTEAF
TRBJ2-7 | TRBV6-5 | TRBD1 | ASSRGQGGAEQY
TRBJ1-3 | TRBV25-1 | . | ATGGLRNTIY
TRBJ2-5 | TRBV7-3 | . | ASSLTVLETQY
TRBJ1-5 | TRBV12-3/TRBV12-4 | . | ASSLNQPQH
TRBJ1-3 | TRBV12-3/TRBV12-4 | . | ASSAPPGNTIY
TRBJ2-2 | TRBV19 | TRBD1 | ASSIGTGGTGELF
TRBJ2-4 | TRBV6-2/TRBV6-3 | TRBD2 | ASSPGLAGAYKNIQY
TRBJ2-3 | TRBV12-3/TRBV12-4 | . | ASSSRDTQY
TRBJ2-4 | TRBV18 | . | ASSPMATVRRPIAKNIQY
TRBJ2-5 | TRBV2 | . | ASGQLTQETQY
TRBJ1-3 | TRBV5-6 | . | ASSSDRFRNTIY
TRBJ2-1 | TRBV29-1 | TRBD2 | SVEGLNNEQF
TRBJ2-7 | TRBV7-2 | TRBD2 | ASRIAGQGDEQY
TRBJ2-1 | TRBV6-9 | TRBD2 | ASSYEGGVNSSYNEQF
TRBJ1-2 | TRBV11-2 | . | ASSPRTASLSYT
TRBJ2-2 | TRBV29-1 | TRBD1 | SAQGTGVSGELF
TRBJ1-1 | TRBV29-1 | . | SVEVGGVIMNTEAF
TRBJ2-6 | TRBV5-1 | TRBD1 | ASSFLGQGSGANVLT
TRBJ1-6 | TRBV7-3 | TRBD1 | ASSPTGQSPLH
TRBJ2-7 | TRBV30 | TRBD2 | AWSVKRGSYEQY
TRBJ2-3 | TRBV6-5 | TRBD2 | ASSLSGGSDTQY
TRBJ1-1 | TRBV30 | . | AWSWRTEAF
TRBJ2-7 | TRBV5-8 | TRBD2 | ASSLDGYEGTSGIGREQY
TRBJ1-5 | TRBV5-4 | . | ASSFGGSNQPQH
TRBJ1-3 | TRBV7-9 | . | ASGTGRIGNTIY
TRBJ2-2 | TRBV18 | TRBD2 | ASSPGLGGTGELF